The source of this TCR beta chain is a study of blood T cell repertoires in COVID-19. At the level of the study: The study drew acute and convalescent COVID-19 samples from the United States, Italy and Spain. T cells, B-cell-depleted T cells, or PBMCs supplied cDNA or gDNA.

This CDR3 comprises 11 residues. Germline CDR1 reads SNHLY; CDR2 reads FYNNEI. Trimming removed 8 bases at V and 4 bases at J, with 8 bases between. Per the authors' pipeline: Estimates of nucleated cell counts were drawn from the amplification of reference gene primers. Sequencing was performed with immunoSEQ multiplex PCR; in TCRdb, only in-frame clones are kept and a portion is missing. V, J and clone size were drawn from that table, and D and trimming were deduced from the DNA. The sample shows approximately 170,000 clones, 70% to 85% of them seen only once. Patients of the Seattle cohort, enrolled during active infection, were followed longitudinally.

The sequenced sample consisted of peripheral blood. This chain uses TRBV2 with TRBJ1-1; no firm D call. This sequence was found in a man aged 80 or over with COVID-19, enrolled during active disease. The DNA of the CDR3 is TGTGCCAGCGGCATCATCACTGAAGCTTTCTTT. Protein sequence: CASGIITEAFF.